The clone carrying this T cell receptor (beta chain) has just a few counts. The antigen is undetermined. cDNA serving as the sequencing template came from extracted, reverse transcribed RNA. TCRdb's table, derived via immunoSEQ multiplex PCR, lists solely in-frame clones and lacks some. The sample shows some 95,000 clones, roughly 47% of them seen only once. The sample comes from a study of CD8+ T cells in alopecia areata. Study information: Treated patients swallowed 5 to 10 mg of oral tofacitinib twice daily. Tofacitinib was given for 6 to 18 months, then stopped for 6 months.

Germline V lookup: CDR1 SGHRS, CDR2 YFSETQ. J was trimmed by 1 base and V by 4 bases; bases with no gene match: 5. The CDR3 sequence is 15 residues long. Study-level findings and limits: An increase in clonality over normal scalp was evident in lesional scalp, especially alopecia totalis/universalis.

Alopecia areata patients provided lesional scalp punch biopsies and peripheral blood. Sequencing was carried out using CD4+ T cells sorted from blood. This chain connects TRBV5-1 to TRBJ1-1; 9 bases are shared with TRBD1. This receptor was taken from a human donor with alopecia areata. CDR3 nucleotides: TGCGCCAGCAGCCAACCGGGACAGGGGAACACTGAAGCTTTCTTT. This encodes CASSQPGQGNTEAFF.